This T cell receptor (beta chain) was captured in a study of CD8+ T cells in alopecia areata. Study as a whole: Treated patients took oral tofacitinib at 5 to 10 mg twice daily. Overall study results and limits: Compared with mice, patients displayed less clear TCR sharing, possibly for HLA-related reasons. Higher clonality and more expanded CD8+ clones appeared in lesional than normal scalp. Many expanded lesional clones persisted during tofacitinib (in both scalp and blood).

Regarding treatment: oral pan-JAK inhibitor, 5-10 mg twice daily. Germline V CDR1 and CDR2: SGHTA, FQGTGA. V lost 2 bases, J lost 4 bases, and 12 bases lay in between. The CDR3 has 16 amino acids. As the sequencing template, cDNA was produced by extracting RNA and reverse transcribing it. The table came from immunoSEQ multiplex PCR; TCRdb's copy has only in-frame clones and leaves some out. This table has 200,000 or so clones, 40% to 55% appearing once. The sample holds a few counts of this clone. Its antigen is unidentified. This rearrangement joins TRBV7-3 to TRBJ2-6, with D perhaps TRBD2 (6 bases). The receptor was isolated from a human donor with alopecia areata. The sequences come from CD4+ T cells sorted from blood, collected at approximately week 36, from a patient treated with tofacitinib. Here the CDR3 DNA reads TGTGCCAGCAGCTTAGCCGGAGGGTCCGGGGCCAACGTCCTGACTTTC. It codes for CASSLAGGSGANVLTF.